One and the same sample provided the 22 T cell receptor beta chains below, sequenced in a study of OX40 agonist ivuxolimab in advanced cancers. Libraries were prepared by immunoSEQ multiplex PCR; TCRdb keeps only in-frame clonotypes and omits some of them. The table records roughly 48,000 clones, just under 90% of them present only once. The source was CD4+ or CD8+ T cells sorted from blood, collected in a trial of the OX40 agonist ivuxolimab. These receptors were taken from an adult with an advanced solid tumor such as melanoma, head and neck, liver or kidney cancer.

V gene TRBV4-3 combines with J gene TRBJ2-1; TRBD2 matches 10 bases. The CDR3 sequence is 18 residues long. V shed 0 bases, J shed 0 bases, and the junction held 5 bases outside the gene matches. Germline CDR1 is LGHNA and CDR2 is YSLEER. The CDR3 sequence is CASSQETSGVVSYNEQFF. CDR3 DNA sequence: TGCGCCAGCAGCCAAGAAACTAGCGGGGTGGTCTCCTACAATGAGCAGTTCTTC.

V usage is TRBV19 and J usage is TRBJ2-3; no clear D. The CDR3 is 16 residues long. V was pared by 2 bases and J by 5 bases, with 17 bases between. Germline CDR1 and CDR2: LNHDA and SQIVND (reference sequence). The CDR3 is CASSIRWIIKGDTQYF. CDR3 nucleotide sequence: TGTGCCAGTAGTATACGATGGATCATAAAGGGAGATACGCAGTATTTT.

This clone was counted between two and nine times. This chain links TRBV7-8 with TRBJ1-5, with 8 bases lining up with TRBD1. The CDR3 has 15 residues. Per germline, CDR1 SGHVS and CDR2 FQNEAQ. With V trimmed by 5 bases and J by 0 bases, 3 bases remained unmatched. The CDR3 region has the DNA TGTGCCAGCAGCCGACAGGGGACTAGCAATCAGCCCCAGCATTTT. Translated, it gives CASSRQGTSNQPQHF.

The rearrangement uses TRBV4-3 and TRBJ1-5, with unresolved D. CDR1 and CDR2 from the germline V gene are LGHNA and YSLEER. Trimming removed 1 base at V and 2 bases at J, with 6 bases between. This CDR3 has 14 amino acids. Here the CDR3 reads CASSQGEGNQPQHF. The DNA for the CDR3 is TGCGCCAGCAGCCAAGGGGAGGGCAATCAGCCCCAGCATTTT.

The chain links TRBV6-5 to TRBJ2-7; TRBD1 aligns across 7 bases. The V gene's germline CDR1 is MNHEY and CDR2 SVGAGI. This CDR3 is 15 amino acids long. The J segment lost 2 bases and the V segment lost 6 bases, leaving 10 bases of the junction unmatched. CDR3: CASSYQQGPPYEQYF. The CDR3 DNA follows: TGTGCCAGCAGCTACCAACAGGGGCCCCCCTACGAGCAGTACTTC.

V is TRBV7-6 and J is TRBJ2-5; D is uncertain. This CDR3 comprises 12 residues. V lost 0 bases and J lost 5, with 4 bases in between. The germline gives CDR1 SGHVS, CDR2 FNYEAQ. The CDR3 is CASSLAGETQYF. The CDR3 nucleotides are TGTGCCAGCAGCTTAGCGGGGGAGACCCAGTACTTC.

The V call is TRBV6-5, the J call TRBJ2-5, with 9 bases matching TRBD2. This CDR3 has 15 amino acids. CDR1 is MNHEY, CDR2 SVGAGI, per germline. V lost 6 bases, J lost 5 bases, and 10 bases stayed unmatched. CDR3 DNA: TGTGCCAGCAGCGACACGAGGAGCGGGGGGGAGACCCAGTACTTC. Translated, it gives CASSDTRSGGETQYF.

This clone was counted a few times. This rearrangement joins TRBV19 to TRBJ2-7; perhaps TRBD2 as D (5 bases). Between the trimmed V and J ends, which lost 1 base and 6 bases, there was a span of 10 bases. This CDR3 has 13 residues. In germline, CDR1 is LNHDA, CDR2 SQIVND (reference sequence). The CDR3 sequence: CASSIGASSEQYF. Written as DNA, the CDR3 is TGTGCCAGTAGTATAGGGGCTAGCTCCGAGCAGTACTTC.

This clone has a single count. The chain carries TRBV6-5 and TRBJ2-1, with 11 bases aligning to TRBD2. The germline V gene has CDR1 MNHEY and CDR2 SVGAGI. Losses at the gene ends were 5 bases for V and 6 bases for J; bases not matched to a gene: 3. The CDR3 length is 14 residues. CDR3 region: CASSASGGSNEQFF. Here the CDR3 DNA reads TGTGCCAGCAGTGCTAGCGGGGGGTCCAATGAGCAGTTCTTC.

The chain joins TRBV25-1 to TRBJ1-2, with D perhaps matching TRBD1 (5 bases). This CDR3 has 15 amino acids. The V end lost 1 base, the J end lost 4 bases, and 13 bases lay between the germline ends. Germline V gene data show CDR1 as MGHDK and CDR2 as SYGVNS. The CDR3 DNA reads as TGTGCCAGCAGTGAATTGTTCCCGCAGGGCTATGGCTACACCTTC. As protein: CASSELFPQGYGYTF.

In this sample, this clone turned up a few times. The chain combines TRBV27 with TRBJ1-5, with D maybe TRBD1 (6 bases). CDR3 size: 15 residues. CDR1 is MNHEY and CDR2 is SMNVEV in the germline V gene (reference sequence). Trimming pared 2 bases from V and 2 bases from J, leaving 10 bases between. The CDR3 DNA is TGTGCCAGCAGTTTAGACAGGTTGGGCAATCAGCCCCAGCATTTT. Its protein product is CASSLDRLGNQPQHF.

The V and J genes are TRBV4-1 and TRBJ1-5; D is possibly TRBD1 (5 bases). Germline CDR1 reads MGHRA; CDR2 reads YSYEKL. The V end lost 0 bases, the J end lost 9 bases, and 12 bases lay between the germline ends. There are 14 residues in the CDR3. The CDR3 DNA is TGCGCCAGCAGCCAAGAACAGGACTTGCGGCCCCAGCATTTT. This gives the protein CASSQEQDLRPQHF.

The genes are TRBV27 and TRBJ1-1; weak D call: TRBD1 (5 bases). Germline CDR1 and CDR2: MNHEY and SMNVEV (reference sequence). Trimming removed 10 bases from V and 1 base from J, with 31 bases in between. CDR3 size: 19 residues. This CDR3 is CANKPSIRVLGPPNTEAFF. CDR3 bases: TGTGCCAACAAACCAAGTATCAGGGTTCTCGGGCCCCCGAACACTGAAGCTTTCTTT.

The rearrangement joins TRBV13 to TRBJ2-5; tentative D call: TRBD2 (5 bases). Trimming took off 6 bases at V and 2 bases at J, with 13 bases between the two ends. The CDR3 is 14 amino acids. Germline-derived CDR1 and CDR2 are PRHDT and FYEKMQ (reference sequence). In DNA, the CDR3 is TGTGCCAGCAGACACAGAAGCGGTCAAGAGACCCAGTACTTC. It specifies CASRHRSGQETQYF.

This chain joins TRBV2 and TRBJ1-4, with 7 bases fitting TRBD1. Germline V gives CDR1 SNHLY, CDR2 FYNNEI. The CDR3 is 15 amino acids. J was trimmed by 4 bases and V by 6 bases; bases with no gene match: 8. Written as DNA, the CDR3 is TGTGCCAGCAGACCGGGACAGATTATTAATGAAAAACTGTTTTTT. It translates to CASRPGQIINEKLFF.

The rearrangement links TRBV9 to TRBJ2-7, with D tentatively TRBD2 (7 bases). V lost 0 bases and J lost 7, with 20 bases in between. The CDR3 totals 16 residues. In germline, CDR1 is SGDLS, CDR2 YYNGEE. Here the CDR3 reads CASSVAGGPVLGEQYF. The CDR3 DNA reads TGTGCCAGCAGCGTAGCGGGGGGCCCCGTTCTCGGAGAGCAGTACTTC.

The chain joins TRBV15 to TRBJ1-5; D is uncertain. This CDR3 is built from 15 residues. Trimming took off 5 bases at V and 3 bases at J, with 14 bases between the two ends. CDR1 is LNHNV, CDR2 YYDKDF, per germline (reference sequence). In DNA form, the CDR3 reads TGTGCCACCAGCGATCCTCTGTATAACAATCAGCCCCAGCATTTT. Its protein is CATSDPLYNNQPQHF.

This clone appeared a single time. This rearrangement joins TRBV10-2 to TRBJ2-6; D might be TRBD2 (5 bases). Trimming took off 7 bases at V and 1 base at J, with 17 bases between the two ends. From germline, CDR1 is WSHSY and CDR2 SAAADI. This CDR3 is built from 17 residues. This chain's CDR3 is CASTLILESSGANVLTF. CDR3 DNA: TGCGCCAGCACTCTCATACTAGAATCTTCTGGGGCCAACGTCCTGACTTTC.

This clone was found a few times. The chain uses TRBV4-3 and TRBJ2-5, with TRBD2 as a possible D gene (6 bases). The germline V gene encodes CDR1 LGHNA and CDR2 YSLEER. The V gene lost 0 bases and the J gene lost 5 bases, with 7 bases spanning the gap. The CDR3 covers 13 residues. This CDR3 is CASSQDGGETQYF. The DNA for the CDR3 is TGCGCCAGCAGCCAAGATGGAGGGGAGACCCAGTACTTC.

V is TRBV9 and J is TRBJ1-3, with a possible D match to TRBD1 (6 bases). This CDR3 is 15 amino acids long. The germline V gene encodes CDR1 SGDLS and CDR2 YYNGEE. Trimming shortened V by 2 bases and J by 0 bases, and 9 bases separated the two germline ends. The chain's CDR3 is CASSVQGLSGNTIYF. CDR3 bases: TGTGCCAGCAGCGTCCAGGGGCTCTCTGGAAACACCATATATTTT.

The genes are TRBV28 and TRBJ1-5; TRBD1 matches 9 bases. V shed 6 bases and J 7 bases; nucleotides not matched to a gene: 13. This CDR3 is built from 16 residues. CDR1 is MDHEN and CDR2 is SYDVKM in the germline V gene. The CDR3 region has the DNA TGTGCCAGCAGCCCAACCCGGGACAGGGTCGGGCAGCCCCAGCATTTT. The encoded protein is CASSPTRDRVGQPQHF.

The J gene is TRBJ1-1, the V gene TRBV11-2, with D tentatively TRBD1 (5 bases). Trimming took 5 bases from V and 7 from J, leaving 17 bases between them. Germline V gene lookup returns CDR1 SGHAT and CDR2 FQNNGV. CDR3 length equals 14 residues. The CDR3 DNA sequence: TGTGCCAGCAGCGCGAGTGCTCGGGACGGTGAAGCTTTCTTT. Protein product: CASSASARDGEAFF.